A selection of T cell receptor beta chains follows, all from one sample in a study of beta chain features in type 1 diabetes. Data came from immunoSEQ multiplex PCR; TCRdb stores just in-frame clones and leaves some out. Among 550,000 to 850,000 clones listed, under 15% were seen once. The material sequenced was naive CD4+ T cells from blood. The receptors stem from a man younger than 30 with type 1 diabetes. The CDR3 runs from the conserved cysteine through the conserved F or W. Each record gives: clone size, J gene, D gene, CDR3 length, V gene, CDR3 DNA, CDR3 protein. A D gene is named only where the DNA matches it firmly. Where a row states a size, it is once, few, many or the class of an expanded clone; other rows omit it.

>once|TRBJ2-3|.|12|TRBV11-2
TGTGCCAGCATCGACGCGGCAGATACGCAGTATTTT
CASIDAADTQYF
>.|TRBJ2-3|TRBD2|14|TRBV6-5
TGTGCCAGCAGTTGGAGCGGGGGGACAGATACGCAGTATTTT
CASSWSGGTDTQYF
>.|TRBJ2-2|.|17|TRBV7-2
TGTGCCAGCAGCCCAGTCGGGGTCCTCGCGAACACCGGGGAGCTGTTTTTT
CASSPVGVLANTGELFF
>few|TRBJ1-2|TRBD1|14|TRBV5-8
TGTGCCAGCAGCTTAGGACAGGGGAACTATGGCTACACCTTC
CASSLGQGNYGYTF
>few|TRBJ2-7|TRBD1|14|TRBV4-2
TGTGCCAGCAGCAAGGGGACAGTAACCTACGAGCAGTACTTC
CASSKGTVTYEQYF
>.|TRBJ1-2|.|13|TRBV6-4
TGTGCCAGCAGTGACTCGCCAGGCTATGGCTACACCTTC
CASSDSPGYGYTF
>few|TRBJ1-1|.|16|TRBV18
TGTGCCAGCTCACCACCGGGGGCGGGGATGAACACTGAAGCTTTCTTT
CASSPPGAGMNTEAFF
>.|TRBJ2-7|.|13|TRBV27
TGTGCCAGCGCTCGGGGGAACTCCTACGAGCAGTACTTC
CASARGNSYEQYF
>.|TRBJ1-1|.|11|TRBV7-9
TGTGCCAGCAGCCCGGAGGGGAGCGCTTTCTTT
CASSPEGSAFF
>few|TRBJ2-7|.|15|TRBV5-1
TGCGCCAGCAGCTTGGGAGTTGGGAAGAGCTACGAGCAGTACTTC
CASSLGVGKSYEQYF
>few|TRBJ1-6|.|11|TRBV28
TGTGCCAGCAACTCCGGGACACCATTTTACTTT
CASNSGTPFYF
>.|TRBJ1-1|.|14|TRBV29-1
TGCAGCGCCATAATAAGACCGCGGGGCGTTGAAGCTTTCTTT
CSAIIRPRGVEAFF
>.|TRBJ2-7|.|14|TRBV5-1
TGCGCCAGCAGCTTGGGCGTCGGGATCTACGAGCAGTACTTC
CASSLGVGIYEQYF
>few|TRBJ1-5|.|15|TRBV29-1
TGCAGCGTTGGGTCGGCAGGGCCGGGAAATCAGCCCCAGCATTTT
CSVGSAGPGNQPQHF
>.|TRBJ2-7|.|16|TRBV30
TGTGCCTGGAGTGTGGGGGACACAGGAAGCCACTACGAGCAGTACTTC
CAWSVGDTGSHYEQYF
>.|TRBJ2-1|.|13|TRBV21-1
TGTGCCAGCAGCATTATAGAGGGCAATGAGCAGTTCTTC
CASSIIEGNEQFF
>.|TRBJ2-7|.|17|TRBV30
TGTGCCCTGCTTCGCGAACCTTCGGGACATCGAGCCTACGAGCAGTACTTC
CALLREPSGHRAYEQYF
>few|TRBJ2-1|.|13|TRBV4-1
TGCGCCAGCAGCCCAGTCCGCGGGGTAGAGCAGTTCTTC
CASSPVRGVEQFF
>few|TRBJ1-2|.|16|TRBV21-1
TGTGCCAGCAGCACCCGGGACAGGGGTTTAAGCTATGGCTACACCTTC
CASSTRDRGLSYGYTF
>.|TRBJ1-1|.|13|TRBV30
TGTGCCTGGAGGGGCAGGGTGAACACTGAAGCTTTCTTT
CAWRGRVNTEAFF
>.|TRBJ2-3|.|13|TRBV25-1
TGTGCCAGCAGTGATGCGAGGGGAGATACGCAGTATTTT
CASSDARGDTQYF
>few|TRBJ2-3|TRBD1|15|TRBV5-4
TGTGCCAGCAGCAGGGGACAGGGGGTATCAGATACGCAGTATTTT
CASSRGQGVSDTQYF
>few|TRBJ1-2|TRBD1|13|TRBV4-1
TGCGCCAGCAGCCTTTGGACAGGGGATGGCTACACCTTC
CASSLWTGDGYTF
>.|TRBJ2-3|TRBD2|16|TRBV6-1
TGTGCCAGCAGTGCGGCGGGGGGGTCTAGCACAGATACGCAGTATTTT
CASSAAGGSSTDTQYF
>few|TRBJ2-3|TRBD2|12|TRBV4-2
TGTGCCAGCAGCCGGGAGGGGGATACGCAGTATTTT
CASSREGDTQYF
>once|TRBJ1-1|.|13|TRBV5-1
TGCGCCAGCAGCCTGGACAGCTACACTGAAGCTTTCTTT
CASSLDSYTEAFF
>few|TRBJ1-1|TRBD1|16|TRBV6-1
TGTGCCAGCAGTGCGAACAAGGGACAGGTTTGGACTGAAGCTTTCTTT
CASSANKGQVWTEAFF
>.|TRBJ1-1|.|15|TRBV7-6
TGTGCCAGCACCCAGTCCTCGGTGGAGGGCACTGAAGCTTTCTTT
CASTQSSVEGTEAFF
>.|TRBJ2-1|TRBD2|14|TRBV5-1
TGCGCCAGCAGCCTGGGGACTAGCCCCAATGAGCAGTTCTTC
CASSLGTSPNEQFF
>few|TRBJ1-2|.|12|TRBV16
TGTGCCAGCAGCCCGGACCGGATCGGCTACACCTTC
CASSPDRIGYTF
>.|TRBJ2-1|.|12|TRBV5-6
TGTGCCAGCAGCCACAATAACGTCCAGCAGTTCTTC
CASSHNNVQQFF
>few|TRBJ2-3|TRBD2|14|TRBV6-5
TGTGCCAGCAGTGTAGGGACTAGCGCAGATACGCAGTATTTT
CASSVGTSADTQYF
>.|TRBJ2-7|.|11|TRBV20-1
TGCAGTGTCCAGGGAATCTACGAGCAGTACTTC
CSVQGIYEQYF
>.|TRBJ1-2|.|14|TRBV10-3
TGTGCCATCAGTGAGGGGGGAAATAACTATGGCTACACCTTC
CAISEGGNNYGYTF
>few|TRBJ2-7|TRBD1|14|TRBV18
TGTGCCAGCTCACCGAACAGGGGTCTCAACGAGCAGTACTTC
CASSPNRGLNEQYF
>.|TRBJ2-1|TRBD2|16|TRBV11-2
TGTGCCAGCAGCTTTCGACTAGCGGACCACTACAATGAGCAGTTCTTC
CASSFRLADHYNEQFF
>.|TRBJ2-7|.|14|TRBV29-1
TGCAGCGTTGAGGGGGGCGGGATATCCTACGAGCAGTACTTC
CSVEGGGISYEQYF
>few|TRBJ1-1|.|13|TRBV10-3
TGTGCCATCAGTGAACGGGGGAACACTGAAGCTTTCTTT
CAISERGNTEAFF
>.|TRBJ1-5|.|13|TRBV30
TGTGCCTGGAGTCTCGATCCGGGACAGCCCCAGCATTTT
CAWSLDPGQPQHF
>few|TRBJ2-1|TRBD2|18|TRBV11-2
TGTGCCAGCAGCTTAGTTGGTACTAGCGGGGGATCTGTGAATGAGCAGTTCTTC
CASSLVGTSGGSVNEQFF
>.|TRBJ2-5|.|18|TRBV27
TGTGCCAGCAGGCCTTTAGGGACCCTCGTTCGGTATGGACAGACCCAGTACTTC
CASRPLGTLVRYGQTQYF
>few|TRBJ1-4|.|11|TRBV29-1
TGCAGCGTTGGGAGCAGGCCGGAACTGTTTTTT
CSVGSRPELFF
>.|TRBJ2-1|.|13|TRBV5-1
TGCGCCAGCAGCTTAGCTGGTGATAATGAGCAGTTCTTC
CASSLAGDNEQFF
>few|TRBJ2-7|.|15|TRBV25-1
TGTGCCAGCAGTGAACCGGGACACTCATCCTACGAGCAGTACTTC
CASSEPGHSSYEQYF
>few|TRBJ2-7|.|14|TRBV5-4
TGTGCCAGCAGCCCCCTGGACGGAGGCTACGAGCAGTACTTC
CASSPLDGGYEQYF
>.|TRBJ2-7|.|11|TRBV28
TGTGCCAGCAGTTTGAGCAACGAGCAGTACTTC
CASSLSNEQYF
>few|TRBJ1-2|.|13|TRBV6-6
TGTGCCAGCAGCCTGGGAGCCCAAATCGGACGCACCTTC
CASSLGAQIGRTF
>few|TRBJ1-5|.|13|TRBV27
TGTGCCAGCAGTTTAATCGGGGATCAGCCCCAGCATTTT
CASSLIGDQPQHF
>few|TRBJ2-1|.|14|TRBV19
TGTGCCACCTTAAGGGGCAGCCTGGGGAATGAGCAGTTCTTC
CATLRGSLGNEQFF
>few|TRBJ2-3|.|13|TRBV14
TGTGCCAGCAGCAGAGGCAGGGTGGATACGCAGTATTTT
CASSRGRVDTQYF